This is a list of T cell receptor beta chains from one sample in a study of blood T cell repertoires in COVID-19. The repertoire was sequenced with immunoSEQ multiplex PCR; TCRdb's copy has only in-frame clones and lacks some. Of approximately 170,000 clones in the sample, roughly 80% were seen once. Sequencing input: peripheral blood. Receptors were obtained from a woman in her forties or fifties with acute or convalescent COVID-19. Each CDR3 is given with its conserved first and last residue. A D gene is named only where the DNA matches it firmly. Not every row has a clone size; where given, it reads once, few, many or a size class.

abundance: -; d_gene: TRBD1; v_gene: TRBV5-1; j_gene: TRBJ2-7; CDR3nt: TGCGCCAGCAGCTTGGCCCCGGGACAGGGACGCGAGCAGTACTTC; CDR3aa: CASSLAPGQGREQYF
abundance: -; d_gene: TRBD1; v_gene: TRBV6-5; j_gene: TRBJ1-2; CDR3nt: TGTGCCAGCAGGTTGGACAGGTCGGGGGTATATGGCTACACCTTC; CDR3aa: CASRLDRSGVYGYTF
abundance: few; d_gene: TRBD1; v_gene: TRBV5-6; j_gene: TRBJ1-1; CDR3nt: TGTGCCAGCAGCTTGGCAAGGGGACAGCGAACGACGGTGGCTTTCTTT; CDR3aa: CASSLARGQRTTVAFF
abundance: -; d_gene: -; v_gene: TRBV6-1; j_gene: TRBJ1-5; CDR3nt: TGTGCCAGCAGTGAAGGGGTAGGGGTTAGCAATCAGCCCCAGCATTTT; CDR3aa: CASSEGVGVSNQPQHF
abundance: -; d_gene: -; v_gene: TRBV5-6; j_gene: TRBJ1-5; CDR3nt: TGTGCCAGCAGCTCCGGGATTTTATATCAGCCCCAGCATTTT; CDR3aa: CASSSGILYQPQHF
abundance: once; d_gene: TRBD1; v_gene: TRBV2; j_gene: TRBJ2-2; CDR3nt: TGTGCCAGCAGTGACTTCGGGACAGCCACCGGGGAGCTGTTTTTT; CDR3aa: CASSDFGTATGELFF
abundance: -; d_gene: TRBD1; v_gene: TRBV24-1; j_gene: TRBJ1-3; CDR3nt: TGTGCCACCAGTGATGGGACAGCCGGAAACACCATATATTTT; CDR3aa: CATSDGTAGNTIYF
abundance: -; d_gene: TRBD1; v_gene: TRBV4-1; j_gene: TRBJ1-6; CDR3nt: TGCGCCAGCAGCCGTTCCACAGGGGGCAATTCACCCCTCCACTTT; CDR3aa: CASSRSTGGNSPLHF
abundance: -; d_gene: -; v_gene: TRBV3-1/TRBV3-2; j_gene: TRBJ1-3; CDR3nt: TGTGCCAGCAGCCAAGATCGGGGGGCTGGAAACACCATATATTTT; CDR3aa: CASSQDRGAGNTIYF
abundance: -; d_gene: TRBD1; v_gene: TRBV19; j_gene: TRBJ1-5; CDR3nt: TGTGCCAGTAGTATGGAGACAGGGGTAAGTCAGCCCCAGCATTTT; CDR3aa: CASSMETGVSQPQHF
abundance: -; d_gene: -; v_gene: TRBV14; j_gene: TRBJ1-2; CDR3nt: TGTGCCAGCAGCCAAGACTTGCGGGGTTTGGGCTACACCTTC; CDR3aa: CASSQDLRGLGYTF
abundance: -; d_gene: -; v_gene: TRBV10-2; j_gene: TRBJ2-3; CDR3nt: TGCGCCAGCGCCTCGACAGCCTTCACAGATACGCAGTATTTT; CDR3aa: CASASTAFTDTQYF
abundance: -; d_gene: -; v_gene: TRBV19; j_gene: TRBJ2-7; CDR3nt: TGTGCCAGTAGTTCAAAGGGGGGGAAGCAGTACTTC; CDR3aa: CASSSKGGKQYF
abundance: -; d_gene: -; v_gene: TRBV5-6; j_gene: TRBJ2-3; CDR3nt: TGTGCCAGCAGCTTTCAATGGGGGCCAATAAGAACAGATACGCAGTATTTT; CDR3aa: CASSFQWGPIRTDTQYF
abundance: many; d_gene: TRBD1; v_gene: TRBV28; j_gene: TRBJ1-2; CDR3nt: TGTGCCAGCAGTTATGCGAGGACAGGGGGTAGCTATGGCTACACCTTC; CDR3aa: CASSYARTGGSYGYTF
abundance: -; d_gene: TRBD1; v_gene: TRBV19; j_gene: TRBJ2-7; CDR3nt: TGTGCCAGTAGTCCCCGGACAGGAGATCACTACGAGCAGTACTTC; CDR3aa: CASSPRTGDHYEQYF
abundance: -; d_gene: -; v_gene: TRBV20-1; j_gene: TRBJ1-1; CDR3nt: TGCAGTGGTCCCTTGAACACTGAAGCTTTCTTT; CDR3aa: CSGPLNTEAFF
abundance: -; d_gene: TRBD1; v_gene: TRBV28; j_gene: TRBJ1-6; CDR3nt: TGTGCCAGCATCACAGGGGGCTCACCCCTCCACTTT; CDR3aa: CASITGGSPLHF
abundance: -; d_gene: TRBD1; v_gene: TRBV28; j_gene: TRBJ2-7; CDR3nt: TGTGCCAGCAGTTTAACATCAGGGGGCAGGGACGAGCAGTACTTC; CDR3aa: CASSLTSGGRDEQYF
abundance: -; d_gene: TRBD1; v_gene: TRBV5-4; j_gene: TRBJ2-2; CDR3nt: TGTGCCAGCAGCATCACCGGGACAGCGAACACCGGGGAGCTGTTTTTT; CDR3aa: CASSITGTANTGELFF
abundance: -; d_gene: -; v_gene: TRBV13; j_gene: TRBJ1-6; CDR3nt: TGTGCCAGCAGCTGGAGTGGCCAGGGATTTAATTCACCCCTCCACTTT; CDR3aa: CASSWSGQGFNSPLHF
abundance: -; d_gene: TRBD2; v_gene: TRBV7-2; j_gene: TRBJ2-1; CDR3nt: TGTGCCAGCAGGACTAGCGGGGCCCCCTACAATGAGCAGTTCTTC; CDR3aa: CASRTSGAPYNEQFF
abundance: -; d_gene: -; v_gene: TRBV5-6; j_gene: TRBJ2-5; CDR3nt: TGTGCCAGCAGCTTACAGGACCAAGAGACCCAGTACTTC; CDR3aa: CASSLQDQETQYF
abundance: -; d_gene: -; v_gene: TRBV4-3; j_gene: TRBJ2-7; CDR3nt: TGCGCCAGCAGCCAAAGGGCAGGGAGGTCCCACGAGCAGTACTTC; CDR3aa: CASSQRAGRSHEQYF
abundance: -; d_gene: -; v_gene: TRBV12-3/TRBV12-4; j_gene: TRBJ2-3; CDR3nt: TGTGCCAGCAGTTTAAGAAGCGCGAATACGCAGTATTTT; CDR3aa: CASSLRSANTQYF
abundance: -; d_gene: TRBD1; v_gene: TRBV27; j_gene: TRBJ2-1; CDR3nt: TGTGCCAGCAGGAGGGGGACAGTCCCCTACAATGAGCAGTTCTTC; CDR3aa: CASRRGTVPYNEQFF
abundance: -; d_gene: TRBD1; v_gene: TRBV9; j_gene: TRBJ2-1; CDR3nt: TGTGCCAGCAGCGTAACCGGACAGGGTACCTACAATGAGCAGTTCTTC; CDR3aa: CASSVTGQGTYNEQFF
abundance: -; d_gene: -; v_gene: TRBV5-1; j_gene: TRBJ2-1; CDR3nt: TGCGCCAGCAGAGCTGCTGGGGGCGCTTCTTACAATGAGCAGTTCTTC; CDR3aa: CASRAAGGASYNEQFF
abundance: -; d_gene: TRBD2; v_gene: TRBV7-7; j_gene: TRBJ2-5; CDR3nt: TGTGCCAGCAGCACCCTCGGGACTAGCGGGAGAGAGACCCAGTACTTC; CDR3aa: CASSTLGTSGRETQYF
abundance: once; d_gene: -; v_gene: TRBV18; j_gene: TRBJ1-1; CDR3nt: TGTGCCAGCTCACCACTAGACTTGAACACTGAAGCTTTCTTT; CDR3aa: CASSPLDLNTEAFF
abundance: -; d_gene: -; v_gene: TRBV19; j_gene: TRBJ2-2; CDR3nt: TGTGCCAGTAGGATGGAGGGGGAGCTGTTTTTT; CDR3aa: CASRMEGELFF
abundance: -; d_gene: TRBD1; v_gene: TRBV10-3; j_gene: TRBJ1-2; CDR3nt: TGTGCCAGTTCCGGGACAGGTGGCGGCTACACCTTC; CDR3aa: CASSGTGGGYTF
abundance: once; d_gene: TRBD1; v_gene: TRBV11-3; j_gene: TRBJ2-2; CDR3nt: TGTGCCAGCACCCCGGGACAGGGAGACGGCGGGGAGCTGTTTTTT; CDR3aa: CASTPGQGDGGELFF
abundance: -; d_gene: TRBD1; v_gene: TRBV5-4; j_gene: TRBJ1-2; CDR3nt: TGTGCCAGCAGAATTTCCGGGACAGGGGGCGAAAGGGGTGGCTACACCTTC; CDR3aa: CASRISGTGGERGGYTF
abundance: few; d_gene: -; v_gene: TRBV6-5; j_gene: TRBJ1-2; CDR3nt: TGTGCCAGCAGTCCGGGGGGGCCTGGCTACACCTTC; CDR3aa: CASSPGGPGYTF
abundance: -; d_gene: TRBD2; v_gene: TRBV7-2; j_gene: TRBJ2-1; CDR3nt: TGTGCCAGCAGCCTCCAAGCGGGGGGGCCACGCAATGAGCAGTTCTTC; CDR3aa: CASSLQAGGPRNEQFF
abundance: -; d_gene: -; v_gene: TRBV6-6; j_gene: TRBJ2-3; CDR3nt: TGTGCCAGCCGGGGAGGCACAGATACGCAGTATTTT; CDR3aa: CASRGGTDTQYF
abundance: -; d_gene: -; v_gene: TRBV6-6; j_gene: TRBJ2-7; CDR3nt: TGTGCCAGCAGCCCCTCCCCCCCGGGCTACGAGCAGTACTTC; CDR3aa: CASSPSPPGYEQYF
abundance: -; d_gene: -; v_gene: TRBV7-9; j_gene: TRBJ1-3; CDR3nt: TGTGCCAGCAGGCGAACAGGGTTTGAGCGGAACACCATATATTTT; CDR3aa: CASRRTGFERNTIYF
abundance: -; d_gene: -; v_gene: TRBV27; j_gene: TRBJ1-2; CDR3nt: TGTGCCAGCAGTCCCCGGGATATTAGGAATTCCCACTACACCTTC; CDR3aa: CASSPRDIRNSHYTF
abundance: -; d_gene: -; v_gene: TRBV30; j_gene: TRBJ1-6; CDR3nt: TGTGCCTGGAGTGTACAGGGATCGATTTCACCCCTCCACTTT; CDR3aa: CAWSVQGSISPLHF
abundance: -; d_gene: -; v_gene: TRBV19; j_gene: TRBJ1-5; CDR3nt: TGTGCCAGTAGTATAGGACACAGGAATCAGCCCCAGCATTTT; CDR3aa: CASSIGHRNQPQHF
abundance: -; d_gene: -; v_gene: TRBV29-1; j_gene: TRBJ1-2; CDR3nt: TGCAGCGTTGAAGATGGCCGTACGATAACCCGGAGTGGCTACACCTTC; CDR3aa: CSVEDGRTITRSGYTF
abundance: -; d_gene: -; v_gene: TRBV28; j_gene: TRBJ2-1; CDR3nt: TGTGCCAGCAGTTTGAGGAGAGGGGGCAATGAGCAGTTCTTC; CDR3aa: CASSLRRGGNEQFF
abundance: -; d_gene: TRBD2; v_gene: TRBV9; j_gene: TRBJ2-1; CDR3nt: TGTGCCAGCAGCTCTCAGCGGGGGGCTGCTACTGAGCAGTTCTTC; CDR3aa: CASSSQRGAATEQFF
abundance: -; d_gene: TRBD1; v_gene: TRBV19; j_gene: TRBJ2-1; CDR3nt: TGTGCCAGTAGTATAGATCGGGACAGCTGGTCCTACAATGAGCAGTTCTTC; CDR3aa: CASSIDRDSWSYNEQFF
abundance: -; d_gene: TRBD1; v_gene: TRBV10-3; j_gene: TRBJ1-1; CDR3nt: TGTGCCATCAGTGAGGGACAGGGCCGGAACACTGAAGCTTTCTTT; CDR3aa: CAISEGQGRNTEAFF
abundance: -; d_gene: TRBD1; v_gene: TRBV18; j_gene: TRBJ1-6; CDR3nt: TGTGCCAGCTCGCCGGGACAGAGTAATTCACCCCTCCACTTT; CDR3aa: CASSPGQSNSPLHF
abundance: -; d_gene: TRBD1; v_gene: TRBV28; j_gene: TRBJ1-5; CDR3nt: TGTGCCAGCAGGATCGGGACAGGGGGTCAGCCCCAGCATTTT; CDR3aa: CASRIGTGGQPQHF
abundance: once; d_gene: -; v_gene: TRBV5-4; j_gene: TRBJ2-2; CDR3nt: TGTGCCAGCAGCGGGAGCTCGGTGAACACCGGGGAGCTGTTTTTT; CDR3aa: CASSGSSVNTGELFF
abundance: few; d_gene: -; v_gene: TRBV9; j_gene: TRBJ2-5; CDR3nt: TGTGCCAGCAGCCTAACTAGAGGAGAGACCCAGTACTTC; CDR3aa: CASSLTRGETQYF
abundance: few; d_gene: -; v_gene: TRBV18; j_gene: TRBJ2-5; CDR3nt: TGTGCCAGCTCACTCTGGGACTTGGGGCCGCGGACCCAGTACTTC; CDR3aa: CASSLWDLGPRTQYF
abundance: few; d_gene: TRBD1; v_gene: TRBV5-5; j_gene: TRBJ2-7; CDR3nt: TGTGCCAGCAGCTTGGAGATCGGGACAGGGCTATACGAGCAGTACTTC; CDR3aa: CASSLEIGTGLYEQYF
abundance: once; d_gene: TRBD2; v_gene: TRBV27; j_gene: TRBJ2-7; CDR3nt: TGTGCCAGCAGCGGGGGGAGGGCCTACGAGCAGTACTTC; CDR3aa: CASSGGRAYEQYF
abundance: -; d_gene: TRBD1; v_gene: TRBV7-9; j_gene: TRBJ2-3; CDR3nt: TGTGCCAGCAGCTCCGGACAGGGCGGGATGAGCACAGATACGCAGTATTTT; CDR3aa: CASSSGQGGMSTDTQYF
abundance: -; d_gene: -; v_gene: TRBV14; j_gene: TRBJ2-1; CDR3nt: TGTGCCAGCAGCCAAGGGTCCAGCGGCTCCTACAATGAGCAGTTCTTC; CDR3aa: CASSQGSSGSYNEQFF
abundance: -; d_gene: TRBD1; v_gene: TRBV18; j_gene: TRBJ1-2; CDR3nt: TGTGCCAGCTCGGCGGACAGGGACTATGGCTACACCTTC; CDR3aa: CASSADRDYGYTF